This entry lists 18 T cell receptor beta chains sequenced from one sample in a study of blood T cell repertoires in COVID-19. Sequencing used immunoSEQ multiplex PCR; TCRdb keeps in-frame clones, though not all of them. The sample contains a few hundred thousand clones, 87% of which appear only once. Sequencing was performed on PBMCs or T cells enriched from blood (not recorded which). The receptors were gathered from a woman between 40 and 55 years old who had recovered from COVID-19.

The rearrangement joins TRBV2 to TRBJ1-3; D gene ambiguous. CDR1 and CDR2 from the germline V gene are SNHLY and FYNNEI. Trimming stripped 3 bases from V and 4 bases from J, with 4 bases between. This CDR3 comprises 12 residues. The CDR3 region is CASSDRGNTIYF. CDR3 nucleotides: TGTGCCAGCAGTGACAGGGGAAACACCATATATTTT.

This chain joins TRBV10-1 and TRBJ2-3, with 7 bases lining up with TRBD1. This CDR3 is built from 15 residues. The V gene end was trimmed by 6 bases and the J gene end by 2 bases; junction bases not matched to a gene: 8. Germline V gene lookup returns CDR1 WNHNN and CDR2 SYGVQD (reference sequence). CDR3 in amino acids: CASSLTGDPTDTQYF. The CDR3 nucleotides are TGCGCCAGCAGCCTAACAGGGGACCCCACAGATACGCAGTATTTT.

The gene calls are TRBV7-3 and TRBJ2-1, with 9 positions matching TRBD1. From germline, CDR1 is SGHTA and CDR2 FQGTGA. V lost 5 bases, J lost 8 bases, and 4 bases stayed unmatched. The CDR3 has 13 amino acids. The CDR3 here is CASSTGGVDEQFF. CDR3 coding DNA: TGTGCCAGCAGCACAGGGGGCGTGGATGAGCAGTTCTTC.

For the CDR3, the DNA is TGTGCCAGCAGCCAGACAGGCCGTGAGGAGACCCAGTACTTC. It yields the protein CASSQTGREETQYF. This chain uses TRBV11-3 with TRBJ2-5, with a tentative D call TRBD1 (6 bases). Germline V gives CDR1 SGHNT, CDR2 YENEEA. The CDR3 sequence is 14 residues long. Trimming took off 5 bases at V and 5 bases at J, with 15 bases between the two ends.

The V and J genes are TRBV27 and TRBJ1-1; no clear D gene. CDR1 and CDR2 (germline): MNHEY, SMNVEV (reference sequence). The CDR3 has 13 amino acids. V dropped 7 bases and J dropped 3 bases, with 12 bases sitting between them. As DNA, the CDR3 is TGTGCCAGCACGAGGCGCGGGGACACTGAAGCTTTCTTT. It is translated as CASTRRGDTEAFF.

The CDR3 sequence is CASSLVRGGTETQYF. The CDR3 bases are TGTGCCAGCAGCTTAGTGCGGGGGGGGACAGAGACCCAGTACTTC. The V gene is TRBV7-8, the J gene TRBJ2-5; 9 positions match TRBD2. V was pared by 1 base and J by 4 bases, with 4 bases of the junction left unmatched. Germline V gives CDR1 SGHVS, CDR2 FQNEAQ. There are 15 residues in the CDR3.

The J gene is TRBJ1-3, the V gene TRBV10-1; D is perhaps TRBD1 (6 bases). Germline V gene sequence: CDR1 WNHNN, CDR2 SYGVQD (reference sequence). Trimming cost V 11 bases and J 0 bases, with 38 bases left between them. The CDR3 runs to 22 residues. CDR3 residues: CAPSLPAITGTPIPPSGNTIYF. CDR3 sequence (DNA): TGCGCCCCGTCCCTCCCCGCAATTACCGGGACACCGATACCACCCTCTGGAAACACCATATATTTT.

DNA of the CDR3: TGTGCCAGCAGCCTTAGCCGATCGGGTCGGGGAAACACCATATATTTT. Translation gives CASSLSRSGRGNTIYF. The rearrangement joins TRBV7-9 to TRBJ1-3; no definite D call. The CDR3 loop spans 16 amino acids. Germline V gene sequence: CDR1 SEHNR, CDR2 FQNEAQ (reference sequence). V gave up 5 bases and J gave up 4 bases, with 18 bases separating them. Combining the CDR3 with reference TRBV7-9 and TRBJ1-3 gives the whole variable domain DTGVSQNPRHKITKRGQNVTFRCDPISEHNRLYWYRQTLGQGPEFLTYFQNEAQLEKSRLLSDRFSAERPKGSFSTLEIQRTEQGDSAMYLCASSLSRSGRGNTIYFGEGSWLTVV.

Written as DNA, the CDR3 is TGTGCCAGCAGCTTAGCAACGCGGACCGGGGAGCTGTTTTTT. It encodes CASSLATRTGELFF. This chain links TRBV7-8 with TRBJ2-2; D unresolved. The germline CDR1 and CDR2 sequences are SGHVS and FQNEAQ. The CDR3 totals 14 residues. Trimming stripped 0 bases from V and 5 bases from J, with 7 bases between.

V and J are TRBV5-4 and TRBJ2-7, with a weak D call TRBD1 (6 bases). This CDR3 has 15 amino acids. V was pared by 3 bases and J by 3 bases, with 16 bases between. The germline gives CDR1 SGHNT, CDR2 YYREEE (reference sequence). In DNA, the CDR3 is TGTGCCAGCAGCTCCTGGGCCACAGGGCTCTACGAGCAGTACTTC. Translation: CASSSWATGLYEQYF.

This sequence joins TRBV24-1 and TRBJ2-7; D is possibly TRBD2 (6 bases). Trimming removed 3 bases from V and 1 base from J, with 18 bases in between. Germline loops: CDR1 KGHDR, CDR2 SFDVKD. CDR3 length: 17 amino acids. DNA of the CDR3: TGTGCCACCAGTGATGGGGGGACTGGCCGACAGTCCTACGAGCAGTACTTC. Its protein is CATSDGGTGRQSYEQYF.

The V gene is TRBV5-4, the J gene TRBJ2-3, with a weak D call TRBD2 (6 bases). The CDR3 runs to 15 residues. Trimming took off 4 bases at V and 0 bases at J, with 12 bases between the two ends. Germline V gene lookup returns CDR1 SGHNT and CDR2 YYREEE (reference sequence). The CDR3 sequence: CASSVSGASTDTQYF. The CDR3 DNA reads as TGTGCCAGCAGCGTTAGCGGAGCTAGCACAGATACGCAGTATTTT.

In regard to this clone: A junction end diverges from the germline sequence, so it may reflect a read error. This chain joins TRBV7-9 and TRBJ2-1; D is unclear. CDR1 and CDR2 from the germline V gene are SEHNR and FQNEAQ (reference sequence). CDR3 length equals 15 residues. The CDR3 region is CASSLGVSSHNEQFF. The CDR3 nucleotides read TGTGCCAGCAGCTTAGGGGTTAGCTCCCACAATGAGCAGTTCTTC.

The chain is built from TRBV6-5 and TRBJ2-3; 13 bases fit TRBD2. Unmatched junction bases numbered 4, after V lost 2 bases and J lost 8 bases. Germline-derived CDR1 and CDR2 are MNHEY and SVGAGI. This CDR3 has 15 residues. The CDR3 DNA reads as TGTGCCAGCAGTTACACTAGCGGGAGGGCGGGTACGCAGTATTTT. It encodes CASSYTSGRAGTQYF.

This CDR3 is CASSLTANTEAFF. DNA for the CDR3: TGCGCCAGCAGCTTGACAGCGAACACTGAAGCTTTCTTT. The chain links TRBV5-1 to TRBJ1-1; no reliable D call. Trimming left V 1 base short and J 1 base short, with 5 bases between. This CDR3 region has 13 residues. Per germline, CDR1 SGHRS and CDR2 YFSETQ.

The rearrangement joins TRBV30 to TRBJ2-3, with 7 positions matching TRBD2. The V and J ends lost 5 bases and 5 bases, in that order; junction bases with no gene match: 16. Germline CDR1 and CDR2: GTSNPN and SVGIG (reference sequence). CDR3 length: 16 residues. CDR3 in DNA: TGTGCCTGGGGGGACGGTGTGGCGGGAGCTATAGATACGCAGTATTTT. Translated: CAWGDGVAGAIDTQYF.

The rearrangement joins TRBV20-1 to TRBJ1-3; no firm D call. The germline V and J ends were trimmed by 1 base and 7 bases, with 5 bases remaining between them. The CDR3 sequence is 11 residues long. The germline CDR1 and CDR2 sequences are DFQATT and SNEGSKA (reference sequence). The CDR3 protein is CSARAPNTIYF. In DNA, the CDR3 is TGCAGTGCTAGAGCTCCTAACACCATATATTTT.

V and J are TRBV9 and TRBJ1-5; D is possibly TRBD1 (5 bases). V was pared by 2 bases and J by 7 bases, with 13 bases between. CDR3 length equals 14 residues. Germline loops: CDR1 SGDLS, CDR2 YYNGEE. CDR3 sequence (DNA): TGTGCCAGCAGCGTTGGGGGGTCGGGACAGCCCCAGCATTTT. Protein product: CASSVGGSGQPQHF.